This is a list of T cell receptor beta chains from one sample in a study of CD8 T cells in ankylosing spondylitis. TCRdb re-called the 5' RACE reads through MiXCR, storing one row per CDR3 protein. Among roughly 700,000 distinct CDR3 sequences, 15% to 20% were seen once, and the ten largest hold about 19%. The sequenced sample consisted of blood, either unsorted or a sorted T cell fraction (not recorded which). These receptors were collected from a male donor with ankylosing spondylitis. Both conserved end residues are part of each CDR3. D genes are given only for firm matches. Only some rows state a clone size, as once, few, many or a class for expanded clones.

J gene | D gene | V gene | clone size | CDR3 protein | CDR3 DNA
TRBJ2-2 | TRBD1 | TRBV12-3/TRBV12-4 | . | CASTTPDRVGGELFF | TGTGCCAGCACCACTCCAGACAGGGTCGGCGGGGAGCTGTTTTTT
TRBJ2-2 | . | TRBV3-1 | . | CASSRNGDPNTGELFF | TGTGCCAGCAGCAGAAATGGGGACCCGAACACCGGGGAGCTGTTTTTT
TRBJ2-7 | . | TRBV4-1 | few | CASSQGTALEQYF | TGCGCCAGCAGCCAGGGTACCGCTCTCGAGCAGTACTTC
TRBJ2-3 | . | TRBV27 | . | CASSLWASSTTDTQYF | TGTGCCAGCAGTTTATGGGCTAGCAGCACCACAGATACGCAGTATTTT
TRBJ2-1 | . | TRBV18 | few | CASSTSTPGNSYNEQFF | TGTGCCAGCTCAACGTCTACTCCGGGGAACTCCTACAATGAGCAGTTCTTC
TRBJ2-2 | . | TRBV7-2 | few | CASSQDATGELFF | TGTGCCAGCAGTCAAGACGCCACCGGGGAGCTGTTTTTT
TRBJ2-7 | . | TRBV12-3/TRBV12-4 | few | CASSLRSSRSYEQYF | TGTGCCAGCAGTTTAAGGTCCAGCAGATCCTACGAGCAGTACTTC
TRBJ2-2 | . | TRBV12-3/TRBV12-4 | . | CASSYLRDTGELFF | TGTGCCAGCAGTTACCTCCGGGACACCGGGGAGCTGTTTTTT
TRBJ1-5 | TRBD1 | TRBV6-1 | . | CASALTGGNQPQHF | TGTGCCAGCGCTCTTACAGGGGGCAATCAGCCCCAGCATTTT
TRBJ2-5 | TRBD2 | TRBV14 | . | CASSQEGASGRRETQYF | TGTGCCAGCAGCCAAGAGGGGGCTAGCGGGAGGAGAGAGACCCAGTACTTC
TRBJ2-1 | . | TRBV7-9 | few | CASSLQRGVYNEQFF | TGTGCCAGCAGCTTACAAAGGGGGGTTTACAATGAGCAGTTCTTC
TRBJ1-3 | . | TRBV20-1 | . | CSSWVPSGNTIYF | TGCAGTTCCTGGGTCCCCTCTGGAAACACCATATATTTT
TRBJ2-1 | . | TRBV7-8 | few | CASTLAGSYNEQFF | TGTGCCAGCACCCTGGCGGGATCCTACAATGAGCAGTTCTTC
TRBJ1-1 | TRBD1 | TRBV12-3/TRBV12-4 | . | CASSFGTGSTEAFF | TGTGCCAGCAGTTTTGGGACAGGGAGCACTGAAGCTTTCTTT
TRBJ2-5 | TRBD2 | TRBV11-2 | . | CASSSQEGLAKETQYF | TGTGCCAGCAGCTCCCAGGAGGGACTAGCCAAAGAGACCCAGTACTTC
TRBJ2-7 | TRBD1 | TRBV2 | once | CASSRSLDRLEEQYF | TGTGCCAGCAGCCGAAGCCTGGACAGGCTAGAAGAGCAGTACTTC
TRBJ1-2 | . | TRBV20-1 | . | CSARGVANYGYSF | TGCAGTGCTAGAGGAGTAGCTAACTATGGCTACTCCTTC
TRBJ2-3 | TRBD2 | TRBV14 | . | CASSRTPGLAETQYF | TGTGCCAGCAGCCGGACACCGGGACTAGCGGAAACGCAGTATTTT
TRBJ2-2 | . | TRBV21-1 | . | CASSPSPTGRVQNTGELFF | TGTGCCAGCAGCCCTAGCCCTACGGGCAGGGTACAGAACACCGGGGAGCTGTTTTTT
TRBJ1-1 | . | TRBV7-9 | . | CASSFSDREAFF | TGTGCCAGCAGCTTCTCCGACAGGGAAGCTTTCTTT
TRBJ2-3 | TRBD2 | TRBV27 | . | CASSLKPNSGSTDTQYF | TGTGCCAGCAGTTTAAAGCCTAATAGCGGGAGCACAGATACGCAGTATTTT
TRBJ1-4 | . | TRBV30 | few | CAWSVGGPNEKLFF | TGTGCCTGGAGTGTAGGAGGGCCGAATGAAAAACTGTTTTTT
TRBJ1-6 | . | TRBV20-1 | many | CSARDFGELRNSPLHF | TGCAGTGCTAGAGATTTCGGGGAGTTGAGGAATTCACCCCTCCACTTT
TRBJ1-5 | . | TRBV6-2/TRBV6-3 | few | CASSAGRIHQPQHF | TGTGCCAGCAGTGCGGGACGGATTCATCAGCCCCAGCATTTT
TRBJ2-5 | TRBD2 | TRBV28 | . | CASSLAPGGGKLETQYF | TGTGCCAGCAGTTTAGCCCCCGGGGGAGGGAAGCTGGAGACCCAGTACTTC
TRBJ2-7 | TRBD1 | TRBV20-1 | few | CSARNRGSYEQYF | TGCAGTGCCAGGAACAGGGGCTCCTACGAGCAGTACTTC